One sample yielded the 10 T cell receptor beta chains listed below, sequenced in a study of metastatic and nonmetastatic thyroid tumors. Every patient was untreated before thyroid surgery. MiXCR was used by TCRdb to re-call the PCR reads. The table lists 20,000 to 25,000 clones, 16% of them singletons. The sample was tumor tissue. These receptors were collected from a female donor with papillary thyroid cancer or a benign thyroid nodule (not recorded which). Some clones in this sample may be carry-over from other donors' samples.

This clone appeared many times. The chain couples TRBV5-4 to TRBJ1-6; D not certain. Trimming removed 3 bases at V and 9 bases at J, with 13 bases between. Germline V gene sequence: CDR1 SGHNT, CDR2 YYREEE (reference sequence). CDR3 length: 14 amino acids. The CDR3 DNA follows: TGTGCCAGCAGCTCGGTCTTAAAAGGTTCACCCCTCCACTTT. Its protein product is CASSSVLKGSPLHF.

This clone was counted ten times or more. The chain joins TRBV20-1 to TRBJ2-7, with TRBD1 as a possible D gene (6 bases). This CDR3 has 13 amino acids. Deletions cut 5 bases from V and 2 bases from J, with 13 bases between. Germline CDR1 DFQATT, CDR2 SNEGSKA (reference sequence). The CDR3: CSAHGGRTYEQYF. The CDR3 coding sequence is TGCAGTGCTCATGGGGGCCGGACCTACGAGCAGTACTTC.

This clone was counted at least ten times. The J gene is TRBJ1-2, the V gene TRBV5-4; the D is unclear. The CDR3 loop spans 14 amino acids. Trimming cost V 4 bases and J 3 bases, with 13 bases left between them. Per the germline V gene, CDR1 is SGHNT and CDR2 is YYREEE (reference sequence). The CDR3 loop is CASSTMGSHYGYTF. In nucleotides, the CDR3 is TGTGCCAGCAGCACCATGGGATCCCACTATGGCTACACCTTC.

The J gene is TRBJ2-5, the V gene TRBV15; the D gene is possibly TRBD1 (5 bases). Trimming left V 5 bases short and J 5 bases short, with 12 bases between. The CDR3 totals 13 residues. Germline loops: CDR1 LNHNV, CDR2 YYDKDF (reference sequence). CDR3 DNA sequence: TGTGCCACCAGCGTCTTTGCAGGGGAGACCCAGTACTTC. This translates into CATSVFAGETQYF.

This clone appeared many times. CDR3 DNA: TGCAGTGCTCCTAAGGACAGGGTCTATGGCTACACCTTC. Its protein product is CSAPKDRVYGYTF. This chain connects TRBV20-1 to TRBJ1-2; 8 nucleotides line up with TRBD1. Germline trimming cut 5 bases from V and 4 bases from J; bases unmatched to any gene: 6. This CDR3 spans 13 amino acids. CDR1 and CDR2 from the germline V gene are DFQATT and SNEGSKA (reference sequence).

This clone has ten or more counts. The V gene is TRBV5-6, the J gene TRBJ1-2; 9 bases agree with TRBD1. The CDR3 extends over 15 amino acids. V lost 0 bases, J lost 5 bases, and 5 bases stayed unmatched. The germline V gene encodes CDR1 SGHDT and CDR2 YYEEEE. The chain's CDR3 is CASSLARTGVYGYTF. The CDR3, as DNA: TGTGCCAGCAGCTTGGCCCGGACAGGGGTATATGGCTACACCTTC.

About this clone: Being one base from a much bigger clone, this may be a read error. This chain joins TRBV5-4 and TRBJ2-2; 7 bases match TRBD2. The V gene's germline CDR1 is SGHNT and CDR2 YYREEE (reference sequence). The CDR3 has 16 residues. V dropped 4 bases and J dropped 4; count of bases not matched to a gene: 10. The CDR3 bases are TGTGCCAGCAGCACCACGGGGCTAGCGGCCACCGGGGAGCTGTTTTTT. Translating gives CASSTTGLAATGELFF.

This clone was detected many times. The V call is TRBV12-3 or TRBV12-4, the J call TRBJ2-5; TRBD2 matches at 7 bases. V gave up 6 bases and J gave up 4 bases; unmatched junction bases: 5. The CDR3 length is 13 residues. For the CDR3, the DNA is TGTGCCAGCAGACCCAGCGGGATAGAGACCCAGTACTTC. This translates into CASRPSGIETQYF.

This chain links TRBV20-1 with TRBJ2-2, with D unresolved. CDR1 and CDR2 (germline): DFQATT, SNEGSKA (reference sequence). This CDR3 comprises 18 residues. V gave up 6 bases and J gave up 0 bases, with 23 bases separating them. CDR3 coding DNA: TGCAGTGCCCTGCGTTACAACTTAATACGGGCGAACACCGGGGAGCTGTTTTTT. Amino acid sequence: CSALRYNLIRANTGELFF.

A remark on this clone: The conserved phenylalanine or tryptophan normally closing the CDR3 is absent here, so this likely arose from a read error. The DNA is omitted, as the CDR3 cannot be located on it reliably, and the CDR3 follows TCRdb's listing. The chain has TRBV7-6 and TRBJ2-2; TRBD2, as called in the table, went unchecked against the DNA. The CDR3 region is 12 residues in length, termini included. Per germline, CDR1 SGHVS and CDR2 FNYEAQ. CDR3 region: CASSKGKADRAG.